This TCR beta chain came from a study of immune characterization of retroperitoneal liposarcoma. TCRdb analysed the PCR reads with MiXCR anew, one entry per CDR3 protein. The sample holds roughly 10,000 distinct CDR3 sequences, around a quarter seen once. The CDR3 contains 15 residues. Germline V CDR1 and CDR2: SGHNT, YENEEA. V was cut by 5 bases and J by 4 bases, with 15 bases left in between. The TCR sequence derives from a male donor with retroperitoneal liposarcoma. The sample taken for sequencing was tumor tissue. The V and J genes are TRBV11-3 and TRBJ2-1; maybe TRBD2 (6 bases). CDR3 in DNA: TGTGCCAGCAGCCCCGGCGATAGCGGATACAATGAGCAGTTCTTC. Its protein product is CASSPGDSGYNEQFF.